This T cell receptor beta chain was identified in a study of blood T cells in healthy people across ages. Study-wide results and limits: Naive CD4+ cells and diversity were both higher in long-lived donors than in aged donors.

This CDR3 has 13 residues. Trimming stripped 4 bases from V and 5 bases from J, with 9 bases between. CDR1 and CDR2 from the germline V gene are SGHAT and FQNNGV. The donors, all healthy, were Caucasians living in Russia, aged about 6 to 95. Samples had at least 7 million PBMCs isolated from them. This clonotype was recorded many times. Its specificity is unknown. For the second PCR, which ran for roughly 6 to 12 cycles, a sample-barcoded 5' primer and a J-beta primer mix were used. Via MiXCR, TCRdb re-called the 5' RACE reads, giving one row per CDR3 protein. The sample records roughly 1.6 million distinct CDR3 sequences, roughly 32% being singletons.

The clonotype comes from a woman in her thirties in good health. The sample taken for sequencing was blood. V and J are TRBV11-2 and TRBJ2-1; unclear D gene. CDR3 residues: CASSYSRNNEQFF. In DNA, the CDR3 is TGTGCCAGCAGCTATTCCAGGAACAATGAGCAGTTCTTC.